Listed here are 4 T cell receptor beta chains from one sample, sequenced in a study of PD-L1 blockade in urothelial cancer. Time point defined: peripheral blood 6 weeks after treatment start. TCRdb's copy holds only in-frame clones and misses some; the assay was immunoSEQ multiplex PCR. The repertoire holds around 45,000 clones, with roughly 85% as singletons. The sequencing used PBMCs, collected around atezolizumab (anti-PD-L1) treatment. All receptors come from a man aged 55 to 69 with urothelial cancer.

The CDR3 DNA sequence: TGTGCCAGCAGCCAAGACAGGGGGCTCCAAGCCACCATATATTTT. Its translation is CASSQDRGLQATIYF. V gene TRBV4-2 combines with J gene TRBJ1-3; 8 bases align to TRBD1. The J segment lost 9 bases and the V segment lost 0 bases, leaving 7 bases of the junction unmatched. Germline V gene sequence: CDR1 LGHNA, CDR2 YNFKEQ. The CDR3 runs to 15 residues.

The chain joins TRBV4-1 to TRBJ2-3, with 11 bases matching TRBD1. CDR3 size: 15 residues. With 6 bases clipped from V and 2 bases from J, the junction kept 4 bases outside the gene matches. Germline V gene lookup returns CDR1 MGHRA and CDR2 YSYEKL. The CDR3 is CASRRTGGITDTQYF. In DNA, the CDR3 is TGCGCCAGCAGGAGGACAGGGGGCATCACAGATACGCAGTATTTT.

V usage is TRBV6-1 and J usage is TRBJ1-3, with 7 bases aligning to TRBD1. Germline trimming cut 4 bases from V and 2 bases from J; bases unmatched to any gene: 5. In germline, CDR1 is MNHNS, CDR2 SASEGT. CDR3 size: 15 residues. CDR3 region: CASSVQGTAGNTIYF. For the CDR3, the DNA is TGTGCCAGCAGTGTACAGGGGACAGCTGGAAACACCATATATTTT.

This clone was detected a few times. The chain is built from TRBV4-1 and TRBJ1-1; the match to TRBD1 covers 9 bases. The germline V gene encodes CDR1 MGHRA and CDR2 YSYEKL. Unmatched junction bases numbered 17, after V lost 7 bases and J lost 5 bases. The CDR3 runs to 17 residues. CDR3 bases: TGCGCCAGCACCTTTACTGACACCGGGACAGGGTGGACTGAAGCTTTCTTT. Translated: CASTFTDTGTGWTEAFF.